The T cell receptor (beta chain) described here comes from a study of T cell responses to AZD1222 COVID-19 vaccine. Study-level findings and limits: Only six or seven AZD1222 recipients tested seropositive at baseline.

On this clone itself: As yet, its antigen is unknown.

Using immunoSEQ multiplex PCR, the repertoire was profiled, and TCRdb retains in-frame clones only, with some absent. The profile shows some 49,000 clones, over 60% of them singletons. This CDR3 comprises 12 residues. The V gene's germline CDR1 is SNHLY and CDR2 FYNNEI. V gave up 5 bases and J gave up 5 bases, with 9 bases separating them. This specimen consisted of peripheral blood, obtained on day 0 of AZD1222 vaccination. The rearrangement uses TRBV2 and TRBJ1-2, with D unclear. This TCR derives from an adult in good health. In nucleotides, the CDR3 is TGTGCCAGCAGTCCCGGGGAGTATGGCTACACCTTC. Translating it yields CASSPGEYGYTF.